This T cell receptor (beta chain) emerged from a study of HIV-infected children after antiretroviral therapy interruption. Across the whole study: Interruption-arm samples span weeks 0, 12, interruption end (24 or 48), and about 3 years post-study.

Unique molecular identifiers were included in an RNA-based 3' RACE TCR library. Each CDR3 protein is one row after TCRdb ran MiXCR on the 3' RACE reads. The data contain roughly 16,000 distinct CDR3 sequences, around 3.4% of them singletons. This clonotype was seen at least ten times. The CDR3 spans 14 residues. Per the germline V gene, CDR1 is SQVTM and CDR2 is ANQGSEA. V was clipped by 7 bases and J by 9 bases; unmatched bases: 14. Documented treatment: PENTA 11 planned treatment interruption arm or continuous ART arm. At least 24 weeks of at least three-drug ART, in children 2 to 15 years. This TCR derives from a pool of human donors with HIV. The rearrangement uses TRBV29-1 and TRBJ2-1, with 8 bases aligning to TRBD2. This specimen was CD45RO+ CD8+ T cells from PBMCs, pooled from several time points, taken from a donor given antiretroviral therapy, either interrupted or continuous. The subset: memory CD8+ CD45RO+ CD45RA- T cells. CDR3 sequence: CSAPGGARRGEQFF. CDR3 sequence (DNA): TGCAGCGCCCCCGGGGGGGCGAGAAGGGGTGAGCAGTTCTTC.